This TCR beta chain came from a study of Ad26.COV2.S vaccination and SARS-CoV-2 variants. For the study at large: Each vaccinee took Ad26.COV2.S intramuscularly, once or twice 56 days apart. Findings and caveats of the study: Estimates derived from TCR breadth and depth analyses may have underestimated total T cell responses.

Looked up from germline, CDR1 is MDHEN and CDR2 is SYDVKM. Trimming cost V 5 bases and J 6 bases, with 10 bases left between them. The CDR3 has 12 amino acids. A word on this clone: Its antigen is undetermined.

Clones were sequenced by immunoSEQ multiplex PCR, and TCRdb holds only the in-frame ones, with some missing. The profile shows a few hundred thousand clones, roughly 88% of them singletons. Treatment reported: about 20 received Ad26.COV2.S at low or high dose, single or two shots; about 5 received placebo; per-sample allocation not given. At day 63 after the first vaccine or placebo injection, samples were drawn. The source was peripheral blood, collected in a trial of Ad26.COV2.S vaccine versus placebo. This receptor was identified in a person aged 18-60 years who received the Ad26.COV2.S COVID-19 vaccine or a placebo. V usage is TRBV28 and J usage is TRBJ1-2; D is ambiguous. For the CDR3, the DNA is TGTGCCAGCAGTAAAATATCGGATGGCTACACCTTC. This encodes CASSKISDGYTF.